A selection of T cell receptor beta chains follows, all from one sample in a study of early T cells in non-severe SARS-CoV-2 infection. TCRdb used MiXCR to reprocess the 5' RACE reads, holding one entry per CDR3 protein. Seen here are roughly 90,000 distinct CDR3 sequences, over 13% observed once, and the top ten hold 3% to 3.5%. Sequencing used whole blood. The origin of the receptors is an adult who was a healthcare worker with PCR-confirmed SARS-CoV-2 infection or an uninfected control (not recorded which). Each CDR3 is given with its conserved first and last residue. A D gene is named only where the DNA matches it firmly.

CASSRRDERIDTGELFF | . | TRBV5-1
CASSQVRESGEQFF | TRBD2 | TRBV3-1
CASRKRVLGPQHF | . | TRBV2
CASSDWGVGNTEAFF | . | TRBV25-1
CASSEIGGGRFSDTQYF | TRBD2 | TRBV10-2
CASSLSLAGGPTQETQYF | TRBD2 | TRBV7-6
CSVERNTEAFF | . | TRBV29-1
CASRGGQGYQETQYF | . | TRBV4-2
CSVWTSGQYNEQFF | TRBD2 | TRBV29-1
CASSLIYRDMPNYGYTF | . | TRBV12-3/TRBV12-4
CASSLVPGANTEAFF | . | TRBV7-8
CAIHQRVDNEQFF | . | TRBV10-3
CASSPTPYEQYF | . | TRBV7-2
CASSLRQAKLETQYF | . | TRBV5-4
CASTEMYSPLHF | . | TRBV28
CASSLGPVNSPLHF | . | TRBV6-5
CASSLQAGELFF | . | TRBV5-1
CASSLDIQGWDTEAFF | TRBD1 | TRBV5-4
CASRPGIGNEKLFF | . | TRBV19
CASITLTNEQFF | . | TRBV12-3/TRBV12-4
CASSEGTRAGELFF | TRBD2 | TRBV2
CASTPGGGSRTDTQYF | . | TRBV19
CASSIDKGRNNYGYTF | . | TRBV19
CSVGTVSSPDTQYF | TRBD1 | TRBV29-1
CASSPVQGKAGELFF | TRBD1 | TRBV11-2
CASRSFWEQDYEQYF | . | TRBV6-1
CASSLAGPSADSYEQYF | . | TRBV7-6
CAAGGVYGYTF | . | TRBV7-9
CASSLTTDQETQYF | . | TRBV5-1
CASSQETLNTGELFF | . | TRBV4-1
CSARVPGGPGNTIYF | . | TRBV20-1
CASSYQNHGYGYTF | . | TRBV12-3/TRBV12-4
CASSLGLIKLDEQFF | . | TRBV7-6
CASSEAFSGSYNEQFF | . | TRBV2